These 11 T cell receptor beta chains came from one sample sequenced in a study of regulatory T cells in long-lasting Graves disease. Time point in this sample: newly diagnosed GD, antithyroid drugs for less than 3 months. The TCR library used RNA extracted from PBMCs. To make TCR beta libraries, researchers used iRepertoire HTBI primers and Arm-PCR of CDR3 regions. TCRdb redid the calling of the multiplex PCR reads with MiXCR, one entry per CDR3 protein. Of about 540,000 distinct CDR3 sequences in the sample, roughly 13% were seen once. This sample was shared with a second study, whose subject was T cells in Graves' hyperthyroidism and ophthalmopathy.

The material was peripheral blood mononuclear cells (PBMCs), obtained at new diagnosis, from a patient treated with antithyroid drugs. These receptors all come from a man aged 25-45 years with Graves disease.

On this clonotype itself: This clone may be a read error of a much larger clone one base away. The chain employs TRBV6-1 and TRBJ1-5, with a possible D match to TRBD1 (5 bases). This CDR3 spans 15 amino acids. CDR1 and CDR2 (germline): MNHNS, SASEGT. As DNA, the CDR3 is TGCGCCAGCAGTGAGGCAGGGCATAGCTCTCAGCTCCAGCATTTT. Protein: CASSEAGHSSQLQHF.

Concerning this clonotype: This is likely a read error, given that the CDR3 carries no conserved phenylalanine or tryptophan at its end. In DNA form, the CDR3 reads TGTGCCTGGAGTGTACATGGGACTAGCGGGATTAAGGGGAATGAGCAGTTCTCC. Residues: CAWSVHGTSGIKGNEQFS. This chain joins TRBV30 and TRBJ2-1; 13 nucleotides match TRBD2. V trimming: 0 bases; J trimming: 7 bases; junction bases outside the gene matches: 12. This CDR3 comprises 18 residues. Per germline, CDR1 GTSNPN and CDR2 SVGIG (reference sequence).

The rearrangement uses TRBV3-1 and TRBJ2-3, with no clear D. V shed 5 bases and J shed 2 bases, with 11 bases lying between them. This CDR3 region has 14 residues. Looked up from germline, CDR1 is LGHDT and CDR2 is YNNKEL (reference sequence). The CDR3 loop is CASSEPAFTDTQYF. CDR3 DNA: TGTGCCAGCAGCGAGCCGGCTTTCACAGATACGCAGTATTTT.

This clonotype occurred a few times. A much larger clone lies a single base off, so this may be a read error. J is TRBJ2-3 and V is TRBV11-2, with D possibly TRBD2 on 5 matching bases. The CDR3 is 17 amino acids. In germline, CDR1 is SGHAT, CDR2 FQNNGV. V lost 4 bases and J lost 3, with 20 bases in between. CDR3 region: CASSSGLLASPTDTQYF. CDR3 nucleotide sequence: TGTGCCAGCAGCTCCGGCCTCCTGGCTAGCCCGACAGATACGCAGTATTTT.

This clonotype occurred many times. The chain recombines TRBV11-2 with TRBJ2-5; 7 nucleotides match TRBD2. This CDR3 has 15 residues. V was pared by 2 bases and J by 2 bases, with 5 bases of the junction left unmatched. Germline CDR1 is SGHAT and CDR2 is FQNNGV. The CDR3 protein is CASSLNRGDQETQYF. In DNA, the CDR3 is TGTGCCAGCAGCTTAAACCGGGGGGATCAAGAGACCCAGTACTTC.

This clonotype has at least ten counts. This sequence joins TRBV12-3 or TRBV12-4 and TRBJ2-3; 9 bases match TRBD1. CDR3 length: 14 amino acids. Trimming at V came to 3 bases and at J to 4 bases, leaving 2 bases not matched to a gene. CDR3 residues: CASSLGTGSDTQYF. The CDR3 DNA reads TGTGCCAGCAGTTTGGGGACAGGGTCAGATACGCAGTATTTT.

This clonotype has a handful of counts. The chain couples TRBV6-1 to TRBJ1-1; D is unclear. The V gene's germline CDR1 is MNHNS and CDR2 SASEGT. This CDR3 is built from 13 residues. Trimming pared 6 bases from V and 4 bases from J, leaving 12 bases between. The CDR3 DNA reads TGTGCCAGCAGCCGCCGGGCAGTCACTGAAGCTTTCTTT. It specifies CASSRRAVTEAFF.

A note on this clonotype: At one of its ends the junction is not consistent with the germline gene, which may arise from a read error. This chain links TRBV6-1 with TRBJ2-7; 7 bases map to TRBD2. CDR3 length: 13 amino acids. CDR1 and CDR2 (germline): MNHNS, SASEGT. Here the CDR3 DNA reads TGTGCCAGCATGGGCGGGAGCTCCGACGAGCAGTACTTC. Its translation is CASMGGSSDEQYF.

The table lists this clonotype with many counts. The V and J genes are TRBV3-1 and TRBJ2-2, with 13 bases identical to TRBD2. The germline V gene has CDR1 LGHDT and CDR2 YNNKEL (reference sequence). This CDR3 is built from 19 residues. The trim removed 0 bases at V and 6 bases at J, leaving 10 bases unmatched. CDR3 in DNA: TGTGCCAGCAGCCAAGACCGGCCTGGGACTAGCGGGATGGCCGGGGAGCTGTTTTTT. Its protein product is CASSQDRPGTSGMAGELFF.

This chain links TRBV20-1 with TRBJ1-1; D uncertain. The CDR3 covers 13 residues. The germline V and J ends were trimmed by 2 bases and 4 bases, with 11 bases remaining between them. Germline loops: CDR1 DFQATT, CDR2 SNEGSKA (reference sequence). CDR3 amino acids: CSARITTATEAFF. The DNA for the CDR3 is TGCAGTGCTAGAATAACTACGGCCACTGAAGCTTTCTTT.

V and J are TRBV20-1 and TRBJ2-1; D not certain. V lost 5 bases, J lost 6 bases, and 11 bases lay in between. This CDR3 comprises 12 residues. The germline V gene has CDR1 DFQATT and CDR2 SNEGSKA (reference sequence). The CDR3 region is CSAGPTCNEQFF. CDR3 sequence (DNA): TGCAGTGCTGGGCCCACCTGCAATGAGCAGTTCTTC.